These T cell receptor beta chains were read from a single sample in a study of blood T cell repertoires in COVID-19. Clones were sequenced by immunoSEQ multiplex PCR, and TCRdb holds only the in-frame ones, with some missing. The sample lists about 210,000 clones, 84% occurring once. Sample: PBMCs or T cells enriched from blood (not recorded which). These receptors came from a woman aged 30 to 39 who had been exposed to COVID-19. Each CDR3 is given with its conserved first and last residue. D genes are given only for firm matches. Rows give clone size only sometimes, using once, few, many, or a class for an expanded clone.

>-|14|TRBJ1-6|TRBV6-5|-
TGTGCCAGCAGGAGCGGAGGGGCGGATTCACCCCTCCACTTT
CASRSGGADSPLHF
>-|15|TRBJ1-1|TRBV27|-
TGTGCCAGCAGTTTAACGTCGGCAGGGGTCCCTGAAGCTTTCTTT
CASSLTSAGVPEAFF
>-|13|TRBJ1-5|TRBV18|-
TGTGCCAGCTCCAGCGGGGTGGATCAGCCCCAGCATTTT
CASSSGVDQPQHF
>few|15|TRBJ1-1|TRBV3-1/TRBV3-2|TRBD1
TGTGCCAGCAGCCAGAGTGGTAGGGGGCACTCTGAAGCTTTCTTT
CASSQSGRGHSEAFF
>-|14|TRBJ2-5|TRBV7-9|TRBD2
TGTGCCAGCAGCTTACGCGGGGGGAGTGAGACCCAGTACTTC
CASSLRGGSETQYF
>-|20|TRBJ1-5|TRBV27|TRBD1
TGTGCCAGCAGTTATAAATACAGGGGCCCCGATACAATTAGCAATCAGCCCCAGCATTTT
CASSYKYRGPDTISNQPQHF
>-|13|TRBJ2-3|TRBV5-4|TRBD2
TGTGCCAGCAGCACCGGGACTAGCGGTACGCAGTATTTT
CASSTGTSGTQYF
>-|16|TRBJ1-5|TRBV2|TRBD1
TGTGCCAGCAGTTTGACAGGGGGGGGAACTAATCAGCCCCAGCATTTT
CASSLTGGGTNQPQHF
>-|11|TRBJ1-1|TRBV29-1|-
TGCAGCGTTTTAATAGTTACTGAAGCTTTCTTT
CSVLIVTEAFF
>-|13|TRBJ1-5|TRBV5-1|-
TGCGCCAGCAGCGCACATCGGGGTCAGCCCCAGCATTTT
CASSAHRGQPQHF
>once|14|TRBJ2-2|TRBV24-1|-
TGTGCCACCAGTGGGGCGGAGGGGACCGGGGAGCTGTTTTTT
CATSGAEGTGELFF
>-|17|TRBJ1-2|TRBV11-2|-
TGTGCCAGCAGCTTAGCTCCCCTGACAGGAGAATTCTATGGCTACACCTTC
CASSLAPLTGEFYGYTF
>-|16|TRBJ2-3|TRBV10-2|TRBD1
TGCGCCAGCAGCTGGGGAACAGGGGGAAGAGCAGATACGCAGTATTTT
CASSWGTGGRADTQYF
>few|13|TRBJ1-1|TRBV7-9|-
TGTGCCAGCAGCTTAGGGTCATCAGTTGAAGCTTTCTTT
CASSLGSSVEAFF
>-|13|TRBJ1-2|TRBV6-1|-
TGTGCCAGCAGTGAGACTGCCTCCGTTGGCTACACCTTC
CASSETASVGYTF
>-|11|TRBJ1-1|TRBV6-5|-
TGTGCCTGCGGGGGTATGGGTGAAGCTTTCTTT
CACGGMGEAFF
>-|15|TRBJ1-2|TRBV13|TRBD1
TGTGCCAGCAGCCAGGGACAGGGGGCGACGTATGGCTACACCTTC
CASSQGQGATYGYTF
>-|16|TRBJ1-5|TRBV7-8|-
TGTGCCAGCAGCTTAGTAGGAGGGAGGGGAAATCAGCCCCAGCATTTT
CASSLVGGRGNQPQHF
>-|11|TRBJ2-7|TRBV10-3|-
TGTGCCATCAGTGAGTCGACGCGGGAGTACTTC
CAISESTREYF
>-|16|TRBJ1-5|TRBV27|TRBD1
TGTGCCAGCAGTCCATTAGACAGGGGAAGGAATCAGCCCCAGCATTTT
CASSPLDRGRNQPQHF
>once|18|TRBJ1-6|TRBV7-6|TRBD1
TGTGCCAGCAGCCGGGACAGAAGTAGAGCGTCCTATAATTCACCCCTCCACTTT
CASSRDRSRASYNSPLHF
>-|14|TRBJ1-4|TRBV3-1/TRBV3-2|-
TGTGCCAGCAGCCAAGGGCAGCGTAATGAAAAACTGTTTTTT
CASSQGQRNEKLFF
>-|14|TRBJ1-2|TRBV5-1|-
TGCGCCAGCAGCTTGACAGATACTAACTATGGCTACACCTTC
CASSLTDTNYGYTF
>-|14|TRBJ2-7|TRBV2|TRBD2
TGTGCCAGCAGTTCAACAGCGGGATACTACGAGCAGTACTTC
CASSSTAGYYEQYF
>-|15|TRBJ2-1|TRBV19|-
TGTGCCAGTAGTCGGGCAGGGCGCCGACGTAATGAGCAGTTCTTC
CASSRAGRRRNEQFF
>few|11|TRBJ2-1|TRBV29-1|-
TGCAGCGTTGAAAGGGGCAATGAGCAGTTCTTC
CSVERGNEQFF
>few|15|TRBJ1-2|TRBV2|TRBD1
TGTGCCAGCAGGGAACGAACAGGGGCGAACTATGGCTACACCTTC
CASRERTGANYGYTF
>once|15|TRBJ1-3|TRBV6-5|-
TGTGCCAGCAGTTTACAGGGAGGGACTGGAAACACCATATATTTT
CASSLQGGTGNTIYF
>-|17|TRBJ2-2|TRBV7-3|TRBD1
TGTGCCAGCAGCCCGCGGACAGGGGGCGTTCAGGCCGGGGAGCTGTTTTTT
CASSPRTGGVQAGELFF
>few|16|TRBJ2-2|TRBV5-1|TRBD2
TGCGCCAGCAGCTATAGGCGGGGGACGAACACCGGGGAGCTGTTTTTT
CASSYRRGTNTGELFF
>-|12|TRBJ1-1|TRBV12-3/TRBV12-4|-
TGTGCCAGCAGTTTAGGTCTGACTGAAGCTTTCTTT
CASSLGLTEAFF
>-|17|TRBJ2-2|TRBV5-4|TRBD2
TGTGCCAGCAGCCGTAGCGGGGCGAAGCTCCCCACCGGGGAGCTGTTTTTT
CASSRSGAKLPTGELFF
>once|13|TRBJ1-5|TRBV19|-
TGTGCCAGTAGTTTCCTAATCAATCAGCCCCAGCATTTT
CASSFLINQPQHF
>-|15|TRBJ2-3|TRBV9|TRBD2
TGTGCCAGCAGCGGTAGCGGGGGGGCCTCAGATACGCAGTATTTT
CASSGSGGASDTQYF
>-|16|TRBJ1-4|TRBV6-5|-
TGTGCCAGCAGTTACACCCGACGCACCGGGGATGAAAAACTGTTTTTT
CASSYTRRTGDEKLFF
>-|14|TRBJ2-1|TRBV4-2|TRBD1
TGTGCCAGCAGCCAATGGGACAGGGTCAATGAGCAGTTCTTC
CASSQWDRVNEQFF
>-|14|TRBJ1-4|TRBV3-1/TRBV3-2|-
TGTGCCAGCAGCCAGTACGGACAGAATGAAAAACTGTTTTTT
CASSQYGQNEKLFF
>many|15|TRBJ2-6|TRBV6-2/TRBV6-3|TRBD1
TGTGCCAGCAGTAGACAGGGCGATGGGGCCAACGTCCTGACTTTC
CASSRQGDGANVLTF
>-|15|TRBJ1-6|TRBV6-1|-
TGTGCCAGCAGTGAAGGGGAGGGGACAAATTCACCCCTCCACTTT
CASSEGEGTNSPLHF
>-|13|TRBJ1-2|TRBV5-6|-
TGTGCCAGCAGCTTTGTCAGGGCCTATGGCTACACCTTC
CASSFVRAYGYTF
>-|19|TRBJ2-1|TRBV7-9|TRBD2
TGTGCCAGCAGCTCAACGGGACTAGCGGGGGGATTTTCCTACAATGAGCAGTTCTTC
CASSSTGLAGGFSYNEQFF